This T cell receptor beta chain was profiled in a study of response to subunit inactivated influenza vaccine. Findings and caveats of the study: Every seasonal influenza vaccination brings in few new T cells, the authors suggested.

A remark on this clonotype: The antigen remains unidentified.

TCRdb recomputed calls from the RT-PCR reads with MiXCR, one row per CDR3 protein. Of about 520,000 distinct CDR3 sequences listed, 6% to 9% are singletons. CDR1 is SGHVS and CDR2 is FNYEAQ in the germline V gene. The CDR3 consists of 13 residues. Trimming took off 5 bases at V and 8 bases at J, with 15 bases between the two ends. Sample: PBMCs from blood, taken less than 30 months after vaccination. The receptor was isolated from a man aged 50-75 years who received an inactivated influenza vaccine. The chain combines TRBV7-6 with TRBJ2-5, with D perhaps matching TRBD1 (5 bases). In DNA, the CDR3 is TGTGCCAGCAGCCAGACAGAATCGAGTACCCAGTACTTC. Its protein is CASSQTESSTQYF.